This T cell receptor beta chain stems from a study of CD8 T cells in Susac syndrome. Random-hexamer reverse transcription was applied to about 0.45 to 1 ug RNA. TCRdb independently ran MiXCR on the immunoSEQ multiplex PCR reads; one entry per CDR3 protein. The sample lists about 280,000 distinct CDR3 sequences; roughly 85% were seen once. The ends lost 0 bases at V and 2 bases at J; junction bases unmatched: 11. The CDR3 sequence is 18 residues long. The germline gives CDR1 MNHEY, CDR2 SVGAGI. This clonotype was recorded only once. This receptor was taken from a human donor with multiple sclerosis. The specimen was CD8+ T cells from PBMCs. This rearrangement joins TRBV6-5 to TRBJ2-5; 8 bases are shared with TRBD2. CDR3: CASSYSMVGLAEQETQYF. In nucleotides, the CDR3 is TGTGCCAGCAGTTACTCGATGGTTGGACTAGCAGAACAAGAGACCCAGTACTTC.